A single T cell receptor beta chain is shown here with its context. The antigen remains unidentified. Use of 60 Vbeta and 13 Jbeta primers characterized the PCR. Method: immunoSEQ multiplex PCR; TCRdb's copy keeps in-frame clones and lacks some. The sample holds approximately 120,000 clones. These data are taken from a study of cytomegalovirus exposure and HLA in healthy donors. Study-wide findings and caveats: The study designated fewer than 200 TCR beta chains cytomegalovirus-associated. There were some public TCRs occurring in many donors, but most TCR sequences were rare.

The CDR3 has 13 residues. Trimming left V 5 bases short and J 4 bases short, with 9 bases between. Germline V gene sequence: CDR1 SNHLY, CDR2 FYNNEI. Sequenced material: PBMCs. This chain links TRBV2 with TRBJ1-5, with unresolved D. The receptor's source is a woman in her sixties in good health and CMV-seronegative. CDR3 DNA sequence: TGTGCCAGCAGTCCCCGGGAAAATCAGCCCCAGCATTTT. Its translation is CASSPRENQPQHF. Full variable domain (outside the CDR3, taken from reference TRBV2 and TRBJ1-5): EPEVTQTPSHQVTQMGQEVILRCVPISNHLYFYWYRQILGQKVEFLVSFYNNEISEKSEIFDDQFSVERPDGSNFTLKIRSTKLEDSAMYFCASSPRENQPQHFGDGTRLSIL.